One sample yielded the 9 T cell receptor beta chains listed below, sequenced in a study of blood T cell repertoires in COVID-19 (dated by TCRdb to the early 2020s). Preparation of the library involved the immunoSEQ multiplex PCR assay. TCRdb took over this immuneACCESS table, retaining in-frame rearrangements with V and J assigned. Such tables are incomplete; in checked studies, under half of the missing clones stem from an unresolved V gene, and the remainder is unexplained. For this sample there are about 280,000 clones; roughly 80% appear just once. 5% of the sample rests with the top ten. Source material: PBMCs or T cells enriched from blood (not recorded which). These receptors were taken from a man aged 40-49 years who had been exposed to COVID-19.

The gene calls are TRBV7-9 and TRBJ2-2; D remains unclear. V was trimmed by 1 base and J by 7 bases, leaving 22 bases between them. Germline CDR1 and CDR2: SEHNR and FQNEAQ (reference sequence). The CDR3 is made up of 18 amino acids. As DNA, the CDR3 is TGTGCCAGCAGCTTAGGTCCTGGCGCGGATCCCCGGATCGGGGAGCTGTTTTTT. It is translated as CASSLGPGADPRIGELFF.

This chain connects TRBV10-3 to TRBJ2-3; 10 positions match TRBD2. Germline CDR1 and CDR2: ENHRY and SYGVKD. The CDR3 is 15 residues long. Trimming removed 3 bases from V and 0 bases from J; junction bases left unmatched: 0. The CDR3 DNA is TGTGCCATCAGTGAACTAGCGGGAAGCACAGATACGCAGTATTTT. Translated, it gives CAISELAGSTDTQYF.

The chain is built from TRBV29-1 and TRBJ2-1, with D maybe TRBD1 (6 bases). CDR1 and CDR2 from the germline V gene are SQVTM and ANQGSEA. Deletions cut 5 bases from V and 8 bases from J, with 19 bases between. The CDR3 sequence is 14 residues long. This CDR3 is CSVKTGTRGHEQFF. Here the CDR3 DNA reads TGCAGCGTTAAGACAGGTACGAGAGGCCATGAGCAGTTCTTC.

CDR3 protein: CASSVQSETQYF. CDR3 coding DNA: TGTGCCAGCAGCGTGCAGTCCGAGACCCAGTACTTC. The chain couples TRBV5-4 to TRBJ2-5, with D hard to call. The V end lost 4 bases, the J end lost 5 bases, and 9 bases lay between the germline ends. CDR1 is SGHNT and CDR2 is YYREEE in the germline V gene (reference sequence). CDR3 length equals 12 residues.

CDR3 protein: CACSVYNEQFF. CDR3 bases: TGTGCCTGTAGCGTCTACAATGAGCAGTTCTTC. The rearrangement links TRBV30 to TRBJ2-1, with TRBD2 as a possible D gene (5 bases). V was shortened by 6 bases and J by 3 bases, with 6 bases between the two germline ends. Germline CDR1 GTSNPN, CDR2 SVGIG (reference sequence). This CDR3 has 11 amino acids.

V and J are TRBV2 and TRBJ1-2; unclear D gene. V lost 4 bases and J 4 bases, leaving 7 bases between the germline ends. The CDR3 runs to 12 residues. Germline loops: CDR1 SNHLY, CDR2 FYNNEI. The CDR3 reads CASSVNTYGYTF. The CDR3 DNA sequence: TGTGCCAGCAGTGTTAACACCTATGGCTACACCTTC.

In its sample, this clone was seen a few times. This rearrangement joins TRBV5-5 to TRBJ2-3; D remains unclear. CDR1 and CDR2 (germline): SGHKS, YYEKEE (reference sequence). The CDR3 totals 13 residues. V was cut by 3 bases and J by 1 base, with 6 bases left in between. This CDR3 reads CASSSGGTDTQYF. The CDR3 nucleotides are TGTGCCAGCAGCTCAGGTGGCACAGATACGCAGTATTTT. Full variable domain (missing parts from reference TRBV5-5 and TRBJ2-3): DAGVTQSPTHLIKTRGQQVTLRCSPISGHKSVSWYQQVLGQGPQFIFQYYEKEERGRGNFPDRFSARQFPNYSSELNVNALLLGDSALYLCASSSGGTDTQYFGPGTRLTVL.

This clone was seen only once. The rearrangement joins TRBV7-2 to TRBJ2-5; D unresolved. Per germline, CDR1 SGHTA and CDR2 FQGNSA. The V gene lost 4 bases and the J gene lost 5 bases, with 5 bases spanning the gap. The CDR3 contains 11 residues. As DNA, the CDR3 is TGTGCCAGCAGCTCTTCTGAGACCCAGTACTTC. Translating gives CASSSSETQYF.

This clone was seen more than once but under ten times. The chain uses TRBV10-3 and TRBJ1-1, with a possible D match to TRBD1 (6 bases). Trimming removed 7 bases from V and 0 bases from J, with 9 bases in between. This CDR3 comprises 13 residues. The germline V gene encodes CDR1 ENHRY and CDR2 SYGVKD. The CDR3, as DNA: TGTGCCATCAAGGGGGGGTTGAACACTGAAGCTTTCTTT. Its protein is CAIKGGLNTEAFF.